What follows are 31 T cell receptor beta chains derived from one specimen sequenced in a study of regulatory T cells in long-lasting Graves disease (dated by TCRdb to the early 2020s). This specimen's time point label, interpreted: persistent/refractory GD, antithyroid drugs over 5 years with positive TRAb. RNA was extracted from PBMCs in TRIzol for both TCR sequencing and RNA sequencing. The method was multiplex PCR. Data came from an Illumina HiSeq 4000. CDR3 regions were amplified by Arm-PCR with iRepertoire HTBI primers to construct TCR beta libraries. The public reads were run again by TCRdb, first through fastp at Q25 and then through MiXCR, and only productive beta chains were kept. Rows are combined by CDR3 protein, so each entry shows the most common genes and DNA. The sample table holds some 470,000 distinct CDR3 sequences, of which 20% to 25% were seen once. Roughly 7.7% of the sample is taken by the ten largest.

Material: peripheral blood mononuclear cells (PBMCs), obtained when the disease was refractory, from a patient treated with antithyroid drugs. These receptors all stem from a female donor with Graves disease.

This clonotype appeared many times. The chain is built from TRBV6-1 and TRBJ2-5, with TRBD1 as a possible D gene (6 bases). The germline V and J ends were trimmed by 5 bases and 5 bases, with 18 bases remaining between them. CDR1 MNHNS and CDR2 SASEGT come from the germline V gene. The CDR3 totals 15 residues. The DNA for the CDR3 is TGTGCCAGCAGTCCCCAGGCAGGGGTTGCGGAGACCCAGTACTTC. Translating it yields CASSPQAGVAETQYF.

This clonotype has a count of ten or more. The chain links TRBV12-3 or TRBV12-4 to TRBJ2-7; 9 bases are a match to TRBD2. V shed 6 bases and J 5 bases; nucleotides not matched to a gene: 11. The CDR3 totals 15 residues. CDR3 DNA sequence: TGTGCCAGCAGGGGGGTAGCGGGAGCCATCCACGAGCAGTACTTC. It codes for CASRGVAGAIHEQYF.

This clonotype came up many times. The genes are TRBV28 and TRBJ2-7; D not certain. The length of the CDR3 is 14 residues. Germline values: CDR1 MDHEN, CDR2 SYDVKM. Deletions cut 1 base from V and 6 bases from J, with 13 bases between. CDR3 in DNA: TGTGCCAGCAGTTTATTTGGGCTTTCGGTCGAGCAGTACTTC. Amino acids: CASSLFGLSVEQYF.

This clonotype was recorded a few times. CDR3 sequence: CAISPPEGTIDTQYF. DNA of the CDR3: TGTGCCATCAGTCCCCCGGAGGGCACCATAGATACGCAGTATTTT. V gene TRBV10-3 combines with J gene TRBJ2-3, with a possible D match to TRBD2 (6 bases). V was clipped by 5 bases and J by 5 bases, with 17 bases between them. The CDR3 contains 15 residues. Germline loops: CDR1 ENHRY, CDR2 SYGVKD.

This clonotype was seen many times. The chain recombines TRBV12-5 with TRBJ1-1; D unresolved. The CDR3 is 16 residues long. Germline values: CDR1 LGHNT, CDR2 FRNRAP. V gave up 0 bases and J gave up 1 base, with 12 bases separating them. CDR3 in amino acids: CASGLVYDGPNTEAFF. For the CDR3, the DNA is TGTGCTAGTGGTTTGGTATACGACGGACCGAACACTGAAGCTTTCTTT. The full variable domain, completed using reference TRBV12-5 and TRBJ1-1, is DARVTQTPRHKVTEMGQEVTMRCQPILGHNTVFWYRQTMMQGLELLAYFRNRAPLDDSGMPKDRFSAEMPDATLATLKIQPSEPRDSAVYFCASGLVYDGPNTEAFFGQGTRLTVV.

Many counts were recorded for this clonotype. The V gene is TRBV29-1, the J gene TRBJ1-2; no definite D call. This CDR3 is 10 amino acids long. CDR1 and CDR2 from the germline V gene are SQVTM and ANQGSEA. The V and J ends lost 6 bases and 8 bases respectively, with 10 bases between them. The CDR3 DNA reads as TGCAGCGTGAGGCAATCGGGCTACACCTTC. Translation gives CSVRQSGYTF.

This clonotype was observed many times. The V call is TRBV15, the J call TRBJ2-5; 14 nucleotides align to TRBD2. Trimming took 0 bases from V and 5 from J; bases not matched to a gene: 14. This CDR3 has 20 residues. Germline V gives CDR1 LNHNV, CDR2 YYDKDF (reference sequence). This CDR3 is CATSRDPMGGLAGARETQYF. As DNA, the CDR3 is TGTGCCACCAGCAGAGACCCTATGGGGGGACTAGCGGGAGCACGGGAGACCCAGTACTTC.

About this clonotype: Only one base separates this from a far larger clonotype, so it likely reflects a read error. V usage is TRBV6-2 or TRBV6-3 and J usage is TRBJ1-4; no reliable D call. From germline, CDR1 is MNHEY and CDR2 SVGEGT. V was pared by 2 bases and J by 7 bases, with 14 bases between. The CDR3 sequence is 15 residues long. The CDR3 region is CASSYEHRRAEKLFF. CDR3 in DNA: TGTGCCAGCAGTTACGAACATCGGAGAGCTGAAAAACTGTTTTTT.

The genes are TRBV13 and TRBJ2-7; 8 nucleotides match TRBD1. J lost 2 bases, V lost 5 bases, and 5 bases had no gene match. Germline CDR1 reads PRHDT; CDR2 reads FYEKMQ (reference sequence). CDR3 length: 14 residues. The CDR3: CASSTQTGAYEQYF. CDR3 nucleotide sequence: TGTGCCAGCAGCACCCAGACAGGGGCCTACGAGCAGTACTTC.

This clonotype was counted many times. This rearrangement joins TRBV28 to TRBJ1-1; 7 bases agree with TRBD1. This CDR3 spans 14 amino acids. V gave up 3 bases and J gave up 0 bases; unmatched junction bases: 1. CDR1 and CDR2 from the germline V gene are MDHEN and SYDVKM. The DNA for the CDR3 is TGTGCCAGCAGTTTCAGGGGGTTGAACACTGAAGCTTTCTTT. Its translation is CASSFRGLNTEAFF.

This clonotype was observed at least ten times. This chain joins TRBV4-1 and TRBJ2-7; 13 positions agree with TRBD2. Losses at the gene ends were 1 base for V and 0 bases for J; bases not matched to a gene: 9. CDR1 and CDR2 (germline): MGHRA, YSYEKL. CDR3 length: 19 amino acids. This CDR3 reads CASSQASGLAGDLSYEQYF. CDR3 sequence (DNA): TGCGCCAGCAGCCAAGCGAGCGGACTAGCGGGAGACCTCTCCTACGAGCAGTACTTC.

This clonotype was counted ten times or more. The gene calls are TRBV7-2 and TRBJ2-7, with D maybe TRBD1 (6 bases). Germline assignment: CDR1 SGHTA and CDR2 FQGNSA. The ends were cut back, 5 bases at V and 5 bases at J, with 10 bases in the middle. CDR3 length equals 12 residues. The CDR3 protein is CASSRDINEQYF. In nucleotides, the CDR3 is TGTGCCAGCAGCCGGGACATAAACGAGCAGTACTTC.

A few counts support this clonotype. V and J are TRBV20-1 and TRBJ2-7; D is possibly TRBD1 (5 bases). The CDR3 contains 16 residues. The germline V gene has CDR1 DFQATT and CDR2 SNEGSKA (reference sequence). With 0 bases removed from V and 0 bases from J, the gap between germline ends came to 15 bases. The CDR3 DNA follows: TGCAGTGCTAGAGAGGCTGTTGACAGTTTCTCCTACGAGCAGTACTTC. Amino acid sequence: CSAREAVDSFSYEQYF.

J is TRBJ2-1 and V is TRBV19; 8 bases line up with TRBD2. CDR1 and CDR2 (germline): LNHDA, SQIVND (reference sequence). The CDR3 length is 15 residues. Losses at the gene ends were 6 bases for V and 7 bases for J; bases not matched to a gene: 11. The CDR3 DNA is TGTGCCAGTAGCGCTAATAAACTAGCGGTAAATGAGCAGTTCTTC. Translated, it gives CASSANKLAVNEQFF. Full variable domain (rest looked up from reference TRBV19 and TRBJ2-1): DGGITQSPKYLFRKEGQNVTLSCEQNLNHDAMYWYRQDPGQGLRLIYYSQIVNDFQKGDIAEGYSVSREKKESFPLTVTSAQKNPTAFYLCASSANKLAVNEQFFGPGTRLTVL.

The rearrangement joins TRBV7-9 to TRBJ2-7; D remains unclear. Trimming removed 5 bases from V and 2 bases from J, with 16 bases in between. CDR1 SEHNR and CDR2 FQNEAQ come from the germline V gene (reference sequence). This CDR3 has 15 amino acids. In nucleotides, the CDR3 is TGTGCCAGCAGCCCATACACGGACGGTGCCTACGAGCAGTACTTC. Protein product: CASSPYTDGAYEQYF.

This clonotype appeared a few times. The chain links TRBV7-3 to TRBJ2-7, with a possible D match to TRBD1 (6 bases). The CDR3 is made up of 15 amino acids. The V gene lost 5 bases and the J gene lost 2 bases, with 16 bases spanning the gap. Germline V gene sequence: CDR1 SGHTA, CDR2 FQGTGA. The CDR3 here is CASSVGTSPPYEQYF. The CDR3 region has the DNA TGTGCCAGCAGCGTGGGGACAAGCCCCCCCTACGAGCAGTACTTC.

Many counts were recorded for this clonotype. V and J are TRBV9 and TRBJ2-7, with D unclear. The length of the CDR3 is 15 residues. Germline CDR1 is SGDLS and CDR2 is YYNGEE. The V gene lost 0 bases and the J gene lost 3 bases, with 13 bases spanning the gap. CDR3 nucleotide sequence: TGTGCCAGCAGCGTAGGGCAGCTCCCAATCTACGAGCAGTACTTC. This sequence encodes CASSVGQLPIYEQYF.

The CDR3 region is CASTQLRSGLNYGYTF. DNA of the CDR3: TGTGCCAGTACCCAGTTGAGGTCGGGGCTAAACTATGGCTACACCTTC. This rearrangement joins TRBV19 to TRBJ1-2; D might be TRBD1 (5 bases). The CDR3 has 16 residues. Germline V lookup: CDR1 LNHDA, CDR2 SQIVND (reference sequence). V was pared by 7 bases and J by 2 bases, with 20 bases between. Combining the CDR3 with reference TRBV19 and TRBJ1-2 gives the whole variable domain DGGITQSPKYLFRKEGQNVTLSCEQNLNHDAMYWYRQDPGQGLRLIYYSQIVNDFQKGDIAEGYSVSREKKESFPLTVTSAQKNPTAFYLCASTQLRSGLNYGYTFGSGTRLTVV.

This clonotype was observed many times. The chain couples TRBV12-3 or TRBV12-4 to TRBJ2-7; TRBD1 matches at 8 bases. V dropped 7 bases and J dropped 13; count of bases not matched to a gene: 15. The CDR3 runs to 13 residues. The CDR3 region is CASTERQGSLVYF. As DNA, the CDR3 is TGTGCCAGCACCGAGAGACAGGGGTCCCTCGTCTACTTC.

In this sample, this clonotype turned up a few times. The chain recombines TRBV10-3 with TRBJ2-2, with 9 nucleotides matching TRBD1. Germline loops: CDR1 ENHRY, CDR2 SYGVKD. Trimming cost V 10 bases and J 5 bases; bases outside gene matches: 5. This CDR3 contains 13 residues. For the CDR3, the DNA is TGTGCCACCGGGGACAGGGATACCGGGGAGCTGTTTTTT. It specifies CATGDRDTGELFF.

This clonotype was seen a handful of times. The CDR3 nucleotides read TGTGCCAGCAGCTCCTTGGCGGGGTCGGCCGGGGAGCTGTTTTTT. Amino acids: CASSSLAGSAGELFF. V usage is TRBV11-2 and J usage is TRBJ2-2; D possibly corresponds to TRBD2 (6 bases). In germline, CDR1 is SGHAT, CDR2 FQNNGV. V gave up 4 bases and J gave up 6 bases, with 15 bases separating them. This CDR3 is built from 15 residues.

This clonotype has a count of ten or more. The J gene is TRBJ2-5, the V gene TRBV6-1, with D perhaps TRBD1 (6 bases). CDR1 is MNHNS, CDR2 SASEGT, per germline. V dropped 5 bases and J dropped 5 bases, with 18 bases sitting between them. This CDR3 comprises 15 residues. For the CDR3, the DNA is TGTGCCAGCAGTATACAGGGCGGGTCGGAGGAGACCCAGTACTTC. Amino acid sequence: CASSIQGGSEETQYF.

This clonotype was counted at least ten times. The chain couples TRBV6-2 or TRBV6-3 to TRBJ2-5; no clear D. The CDR3 has 16 amino acids. Germline-derived CDR1 and CDR2 are MNHEY and SVGEGT. Between the trimmed V and J ends, which lost 0 bases and 1 base, there was a span of 12 bases. CDR3 amino acids: CASSYSTHLSQETQYF. In DNA, the CDR3 is TGTGCCAGCAGTTACTCGACCCACCTTTCCCAAGAGACCCAGTACTTC.

This clonotype was recorded at least ten times. The chain joins TRBV12-3 or TRBV12-4 to TRBJ2-7; D perhaps matches TRBD2 (5 bases). The CDR3 covers 13 residues. The V end lost 4 bases, the J end lost 4 bases, and 11 bases lay between the germline ends. CDR3 sequence reads: CASSSTRDYEQYF. In nucleotides, the CDR3 is TGTGCCAGCAGTTCCACCCGGGATTACGAGCAGTACTTC.

The chain recombines TRBV15 with TRBJ1-3; D not certain. This CDR3 region has 16 residues. V lost 0 bases and J 0 bases, leaving 9 bases between the germline ends. Germline V gene data show CDR1 as LNHNV and CDR2 as YYDKDF (reference sequence). The CDR3 coding sequence is TGTGCCACCAGCAGAGACGCTCACAACTCTGGAAACACCATATATTTT. Translating it yields CATSRDAHNSGNTIYF.

The chain combines TRBV6-2 or TRBV6-3 with TRBJ2-5; TRBD2 matches 14 bases. TRBJ2-1 explains the end of the DNA better; the J call may be wrong. From germline, CDR1 is MNHEY and CDR2 SVGEGT. This CDR3 contains 17 residues. CDR3 sequence reads: CASSYRKGLAGANEQFF. In DNA form, the CDR3 reads TGTGCCAGCAGTTACCGAAAGGGACTAGCGGGAGCCAATGAGCAGTTCTTC.

The chain carries TRBV7-9 and TRBJ2-7; TRBD2 matches 7 bases. Germline assignment: CDR1 SEHNR and CDR2 FQNEAQ (reference sequence). Losses at the gene ends were 1 base for V and 0 bases for J; bases not matched to a gene: 6. The CDR3 is 16 residues long. This CDR3 is CASSLVGLAASYEQYF. The CDR3 nucleotides read TGTGCCAGCAGCTTAGTGGGGCTAGCGGCCTCCTACGAGCAGTACTTC.

This chain links TRBV7-9 with TRBJ2-1; 10 bases line up with TRBD2. V dropped 5 bases and J dropped 4; count of bases not matched to a gene: 8. The CDR3 is 16 amino acids. Germline V lookup: CDR1 SEHNR, CDR2 FQNEAQ (reference sequence). CDR3 bases: TGTGCCAGCAGCAAGCAACTAGCGGGGTCGTACAATGAGCAGTTCTTC. It codes for CASSKQLAGSYNEQFF. The full variable domain, with the rest looked up from reference TRBV7-9 and TRBJ2-1, is DTGVSQNPRHKITKRGQNVTFRCDPISEHNRLYWYRQTLGQGPEFLTYFQNEAQLEKSRLLSDRFSAERPKGSFSTLEIQRTEQGDSAMYLCASSKQLAGSYNEQFFGPGTRLTVL.

DNA of the CDR3: TGTGCCAGCAGCGTAGCTAGGGGGACTGAGGAGGTTGGAGGCTACACCTTC. Translated: CASSVARGTEEVGGYTF. This chain connects TRBV9 to TRBJ1-2; D might be TRBD1 (6 bases). Per germline, CDR1 SGDLS and CDR2 YYNGEE. Trimming stripped 0 bases from V and 8 bases from J, with 23 bases between. The CDR3 covers 17 residues.

This clonotype was observed many times. V and J are TRBV28 and TRBJ2-7; 7 bases match TRBD2. The CDR3 covers 12 residues. Germline assignment: CDR1 MDHEN and CDR2 SYDVKM. J was trimmed by 3 bases and V by 8 bases; bases with no gene match: 4. CDR3 sequence (DNA): TGTGCCAGCGCTTGGGGGGGCTACGAGCAGTACTTC. Translation gives CASAWGGYEQYF.

This clonotype has just a few counts. The chain uses TRBV5-1 and TRBJ1-4, with 11 bases identical to TRBD1. The germline gives CDR1 SGHRS, CDR2 YFSETQ. The CDR3 consists of 18 residues. The V gene end was trimmed by 3 bases and the J gene end by 1 base; junction bases not matched to a gene: 8. The CDR3, as DNA: TGCGCCAGCAGCTCCAGTCGGACAGGGGGCGGAACTAATGAAAAACTGTTTTTT. Encoded protein: CASSSSRTGGGTNEKLFF.